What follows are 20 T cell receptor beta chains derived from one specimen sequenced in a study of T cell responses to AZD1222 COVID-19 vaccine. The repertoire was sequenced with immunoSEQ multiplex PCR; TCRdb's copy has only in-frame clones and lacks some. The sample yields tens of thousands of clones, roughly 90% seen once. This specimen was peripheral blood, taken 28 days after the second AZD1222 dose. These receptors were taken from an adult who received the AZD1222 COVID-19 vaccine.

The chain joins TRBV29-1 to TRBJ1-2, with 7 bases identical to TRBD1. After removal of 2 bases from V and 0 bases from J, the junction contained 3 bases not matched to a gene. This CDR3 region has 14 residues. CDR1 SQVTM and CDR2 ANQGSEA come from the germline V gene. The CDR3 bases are TGCAGCGTTGAAAAGGGGGCAGCTAACTATGGCTACACCTTC. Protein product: CSVEKGAANYGYTF. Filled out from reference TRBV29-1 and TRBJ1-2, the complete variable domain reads SAVISQKPSRDICQRGTSLTIQCQVDSQVTMMFWYRQQPGQSLTLIATANQGSEATYESGFVIDKFPISRPNLTFSTLTVSNMSPEDSSIYLCSVEKGAANYGYTFGSGTRLTVV.

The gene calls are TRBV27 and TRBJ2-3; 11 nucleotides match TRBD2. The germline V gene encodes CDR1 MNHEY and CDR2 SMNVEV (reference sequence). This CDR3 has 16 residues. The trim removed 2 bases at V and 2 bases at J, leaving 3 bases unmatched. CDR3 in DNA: TGTGCCAGCAGTTTAGTTAGCGGGAGGGCCACAGATACGCAGTATTTT. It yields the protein CASSLVSGRATDTQYF.

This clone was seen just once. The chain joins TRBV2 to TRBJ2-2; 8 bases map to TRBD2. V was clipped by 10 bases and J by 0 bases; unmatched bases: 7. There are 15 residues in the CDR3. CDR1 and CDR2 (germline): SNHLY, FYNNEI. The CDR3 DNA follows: TGTGCCACGCGGGAGGACAGCGCGAACACCGGGGAGCTGTTTTTT. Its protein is CATREDSANTGELFF.

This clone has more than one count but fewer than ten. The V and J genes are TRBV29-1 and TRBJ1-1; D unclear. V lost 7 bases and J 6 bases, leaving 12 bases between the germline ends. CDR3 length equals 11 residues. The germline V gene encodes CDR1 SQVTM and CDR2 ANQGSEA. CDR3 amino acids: CSAGGRAEAFF. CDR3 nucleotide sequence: TGCAGCGCCGGAGGGAGGGCTGAAGCTTTCTTT.

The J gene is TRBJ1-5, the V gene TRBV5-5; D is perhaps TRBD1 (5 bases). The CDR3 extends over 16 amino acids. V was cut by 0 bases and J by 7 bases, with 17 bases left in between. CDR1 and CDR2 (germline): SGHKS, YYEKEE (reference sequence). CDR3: CASSLGGVLLRQPQHF. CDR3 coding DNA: TGTGCCAGCAGCTTGGGGGGGGTTCTTTTACGGCAGCCCCAGCATTTT.

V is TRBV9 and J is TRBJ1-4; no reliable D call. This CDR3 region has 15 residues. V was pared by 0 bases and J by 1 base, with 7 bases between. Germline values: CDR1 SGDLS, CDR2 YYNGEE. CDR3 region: CASSVGVGTNEKLFF. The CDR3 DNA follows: TGTGCCAGCAGCGTAGGGGTTGGAACTAATGAAAAACTGTTTTTT. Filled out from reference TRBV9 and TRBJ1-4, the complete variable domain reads DSGVTQTPKHLITATGQRVTLRCSPRSGDLSVYWYQQSLDQGLQFLIQYYNGEERAKGNILERFSAQQFPDLHSELNLSSLELGDSALYFCASSVGVGTNEKLFFGSGTQLSVL.

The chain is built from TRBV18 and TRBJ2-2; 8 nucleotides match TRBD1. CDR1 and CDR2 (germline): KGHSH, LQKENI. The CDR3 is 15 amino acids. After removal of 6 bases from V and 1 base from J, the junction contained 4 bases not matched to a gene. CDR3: CASSPGQENTGELFF. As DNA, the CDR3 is TGTGCCAGCTCCCCGGGACAGGAGAACACCGGGGAGCTGTTTTTT.

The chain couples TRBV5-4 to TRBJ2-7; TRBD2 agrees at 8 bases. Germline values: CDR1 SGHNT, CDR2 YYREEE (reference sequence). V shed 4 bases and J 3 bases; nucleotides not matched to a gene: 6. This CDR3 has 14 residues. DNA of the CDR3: TGTGCCAGCAGCCCAAGCGGGAGATTCTACGAGCAGTACTTC. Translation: CASSPSGRFYEQYF.

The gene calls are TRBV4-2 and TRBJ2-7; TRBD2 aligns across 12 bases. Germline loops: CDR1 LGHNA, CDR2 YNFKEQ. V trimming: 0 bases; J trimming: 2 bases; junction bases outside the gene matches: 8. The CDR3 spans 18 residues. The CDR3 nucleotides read TGTGCCAGCAGCCAAGACCCCTTGACTAGCGGGAGACCCTACGAGCAGTACTTC. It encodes CASSQDPLTSGRPYEQYF.

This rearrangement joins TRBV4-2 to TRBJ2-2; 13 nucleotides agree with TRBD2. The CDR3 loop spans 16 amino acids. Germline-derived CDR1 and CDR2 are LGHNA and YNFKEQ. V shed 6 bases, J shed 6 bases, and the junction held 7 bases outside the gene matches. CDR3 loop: CASRGTSGDGAGELFF. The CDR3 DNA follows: TGTGCCAGCAGGGGGACTAGCGGGGATGGGGCCGGGGAGCTGTTTTTT.

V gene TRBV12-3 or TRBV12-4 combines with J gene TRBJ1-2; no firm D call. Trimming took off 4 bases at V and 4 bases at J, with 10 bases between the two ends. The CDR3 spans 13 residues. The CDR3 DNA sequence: TGTGCCAGCAGTTCTGGGGAGGGCTATGGCTACACCTTC. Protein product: CASSSGEGYGYTF.

The CDR3: CASSLDGDSPLHF. The CDR3 nucleotides are TGTGCCAGCAGTTTGGACGGAGATTCACCCCTCCACTTT. The chain combines TRBV12-3 or TRBV12-4 with TRBJ1-6; D gene unclear. The CDR3 consists of 13 residues. The V end lost 3 bases, the J end lost 8 bases, and 8 bases lay between the germline ends.

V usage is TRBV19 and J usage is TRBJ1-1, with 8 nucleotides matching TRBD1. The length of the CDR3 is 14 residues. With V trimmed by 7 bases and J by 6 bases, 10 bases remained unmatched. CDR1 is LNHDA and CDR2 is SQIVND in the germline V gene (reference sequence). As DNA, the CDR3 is TGTGCCAGTAACTACGACAGGGGCTCTGCTGAAGCTTTCTTT. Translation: CASNYDRGSAEAFF.

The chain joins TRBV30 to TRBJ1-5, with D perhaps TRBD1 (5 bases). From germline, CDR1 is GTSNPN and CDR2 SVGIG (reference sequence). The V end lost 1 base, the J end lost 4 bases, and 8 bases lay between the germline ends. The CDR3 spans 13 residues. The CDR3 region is CAWSEGHNQPQHF. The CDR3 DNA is TGTGCCTGGAGTGAAGGACATAATCAGCCCCAGCATTTT. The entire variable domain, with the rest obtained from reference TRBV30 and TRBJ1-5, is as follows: SQTIHQWPATLVQPVGSPLSLECTVEGTSNPNLYWYRQAAGRGLQLLFYSVGIGQISSEVPQNLSASRPQDRQFILSSKKLLLSDSGFYLCAWSEGHNQPQHFGDGTRLSIL.

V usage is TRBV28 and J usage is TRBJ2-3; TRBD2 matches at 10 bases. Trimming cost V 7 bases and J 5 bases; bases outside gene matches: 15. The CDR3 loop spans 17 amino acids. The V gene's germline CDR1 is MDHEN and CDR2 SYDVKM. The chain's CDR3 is CASTPSGRASRKDTQYF. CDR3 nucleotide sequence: TGTGCCAGCACCCCCAGCGGGAGGGCCTCGCGAAAAGATACGCAGTATTTT.

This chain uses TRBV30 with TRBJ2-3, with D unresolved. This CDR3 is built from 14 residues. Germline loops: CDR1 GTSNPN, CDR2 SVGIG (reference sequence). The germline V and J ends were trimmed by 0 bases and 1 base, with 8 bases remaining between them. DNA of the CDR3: TGTGCCTGGAGTGTACGTGGGGGCACAGATACGCAGTATTTT. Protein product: CAWSVRGGTDTQYF.

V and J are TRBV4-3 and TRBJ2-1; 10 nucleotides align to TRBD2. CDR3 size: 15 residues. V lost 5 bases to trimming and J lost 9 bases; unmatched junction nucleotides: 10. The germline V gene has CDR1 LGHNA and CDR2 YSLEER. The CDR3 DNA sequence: TGCGCCAGCAGCAGAAGAGCGGGGGGGCCCGGTGAGCAGTTCTTC. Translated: CASSRRAGGPGEQFF.

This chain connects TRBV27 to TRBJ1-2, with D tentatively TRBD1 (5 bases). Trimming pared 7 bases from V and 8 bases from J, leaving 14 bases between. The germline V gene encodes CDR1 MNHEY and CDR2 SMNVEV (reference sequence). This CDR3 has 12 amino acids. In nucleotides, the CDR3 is TGTGCCAGCAAGGCTGGGGCGTGGGGCTACACCTTC. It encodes CASKAGAWGYTF.

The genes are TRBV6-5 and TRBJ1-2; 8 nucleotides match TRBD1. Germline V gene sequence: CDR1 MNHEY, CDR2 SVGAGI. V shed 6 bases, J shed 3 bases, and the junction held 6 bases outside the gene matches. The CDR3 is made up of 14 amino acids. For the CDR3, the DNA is TGTGCCAGCAGGCGGCCAGGGGGCTACTATGGCTACACCTTC. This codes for CASRRPGGYYGYTF.

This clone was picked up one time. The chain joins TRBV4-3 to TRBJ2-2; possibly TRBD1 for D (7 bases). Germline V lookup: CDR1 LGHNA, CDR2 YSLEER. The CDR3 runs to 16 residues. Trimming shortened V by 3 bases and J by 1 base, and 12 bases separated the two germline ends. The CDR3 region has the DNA TGCGCCAGCAGCCACGGGGGACAGATGAACACCGGGGAGCTGTTTTTT. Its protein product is CASSHGGQMNTGELFF.